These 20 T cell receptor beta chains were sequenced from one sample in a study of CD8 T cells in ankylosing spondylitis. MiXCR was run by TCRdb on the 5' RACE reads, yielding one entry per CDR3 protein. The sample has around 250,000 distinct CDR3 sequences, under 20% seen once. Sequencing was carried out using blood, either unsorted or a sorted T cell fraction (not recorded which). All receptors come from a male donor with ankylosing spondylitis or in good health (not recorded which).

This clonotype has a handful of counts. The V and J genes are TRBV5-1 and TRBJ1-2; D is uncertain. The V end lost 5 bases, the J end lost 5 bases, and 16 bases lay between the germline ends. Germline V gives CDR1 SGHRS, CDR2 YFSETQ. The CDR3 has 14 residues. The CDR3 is CASRASRALYGYTF. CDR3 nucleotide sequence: TGCGCCAGCAGGGCGAGCCGGGCCCTATATGGCTACACCTTC.

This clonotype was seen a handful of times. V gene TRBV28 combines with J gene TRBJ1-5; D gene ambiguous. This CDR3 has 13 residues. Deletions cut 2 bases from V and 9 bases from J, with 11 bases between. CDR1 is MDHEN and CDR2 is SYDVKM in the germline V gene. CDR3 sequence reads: CASSLTSVRPQHF. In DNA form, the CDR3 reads TGTGCCAGCAGTTTAACCAGTGTTAGGCCCCAGCATTTT.

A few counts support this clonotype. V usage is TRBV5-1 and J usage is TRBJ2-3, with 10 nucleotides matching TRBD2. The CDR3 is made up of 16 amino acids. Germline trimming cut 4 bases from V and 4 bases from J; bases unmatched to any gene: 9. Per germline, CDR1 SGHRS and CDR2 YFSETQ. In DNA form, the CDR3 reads TGCGCCAGCAGCCCAGCTAGCGGGAGTCTTTCAGATACGCAGTATTTT. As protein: CASSPASGSLSDTQYF.

CDR3: CASSQDDGTGYSEQYF. The CDR3 DNA follows: TGTGCCAGCAGCCAAGACGATGGGACAGGGTATTCCGAGCAGTACTTC. The chain recombines TRBV4-2 with TRBJ2-7; TRBD1 matches at 9 bases. The V gene end was trimmed by 0 bases and the J gene end by 6 bases; junction bases not matched to a gene: 9. The CDR3 has 16 residues. Germline CDR1 and CDR2: LGHNA and YNFKEQ.

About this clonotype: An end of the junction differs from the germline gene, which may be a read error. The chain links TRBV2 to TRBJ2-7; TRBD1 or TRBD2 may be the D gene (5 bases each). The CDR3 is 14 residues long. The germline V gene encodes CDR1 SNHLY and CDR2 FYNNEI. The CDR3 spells CASSTGTDSYGQYF. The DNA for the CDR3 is TGTGCCAGCAGTACCGGGACGGACTCCTACGGGCAGTACTTC.

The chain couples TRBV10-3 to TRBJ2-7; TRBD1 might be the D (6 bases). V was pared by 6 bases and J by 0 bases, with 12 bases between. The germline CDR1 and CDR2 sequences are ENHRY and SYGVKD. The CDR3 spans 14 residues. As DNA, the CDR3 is TGTGCCATCAGGAGGGACACCAGCTCCTACGAGCAGTACTTC. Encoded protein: CAIRRDTSSYEQYF.

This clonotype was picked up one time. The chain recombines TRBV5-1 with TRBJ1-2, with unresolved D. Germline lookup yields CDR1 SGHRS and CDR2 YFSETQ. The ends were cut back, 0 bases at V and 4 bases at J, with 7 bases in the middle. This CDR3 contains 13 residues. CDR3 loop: CASSLEAAYGYTF. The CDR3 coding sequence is TGCGCCAGCAGCTTGGAGGCAGCCTATGGCTACACCTTC.

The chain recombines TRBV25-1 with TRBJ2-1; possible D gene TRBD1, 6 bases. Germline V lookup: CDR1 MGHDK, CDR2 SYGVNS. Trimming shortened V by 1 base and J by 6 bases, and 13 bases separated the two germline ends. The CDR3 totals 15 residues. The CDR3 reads CASSEFIQGFNEQFF. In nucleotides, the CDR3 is TGTGCCAGCAGTGAATTTATACAGGGTTTCAATGAGCAGTTCTTC.

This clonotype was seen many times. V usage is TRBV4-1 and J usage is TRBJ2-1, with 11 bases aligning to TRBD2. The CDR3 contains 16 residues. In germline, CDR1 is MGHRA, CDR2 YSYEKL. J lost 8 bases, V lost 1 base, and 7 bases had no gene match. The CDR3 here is CASSQVLAGGPHEQFF. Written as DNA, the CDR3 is TGCGCCAGCAGCCAAGTTTTAGCGGGAGGGCCTCATGAGCAGTTCTTC.

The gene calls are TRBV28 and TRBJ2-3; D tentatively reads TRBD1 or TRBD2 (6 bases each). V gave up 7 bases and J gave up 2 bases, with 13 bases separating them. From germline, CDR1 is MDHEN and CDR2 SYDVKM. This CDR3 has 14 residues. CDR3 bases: TGTGCCAGCACCGAGGGGGGACCCACAGATACGCAGTATTTT. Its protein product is CASTEGGPTDTQYF.

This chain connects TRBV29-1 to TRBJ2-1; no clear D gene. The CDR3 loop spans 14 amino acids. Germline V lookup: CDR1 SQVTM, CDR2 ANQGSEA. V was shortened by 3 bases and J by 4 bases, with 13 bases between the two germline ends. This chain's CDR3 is CSVDGDFRYNEQFF. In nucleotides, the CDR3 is TGCAGCGTTGACGGCGATTTCAGATACAATGAGCAGTTCTTC.

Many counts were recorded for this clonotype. The CDR3 loop is CASSFGTKSSYEQYF. DNA of the CDR3: TGTGCCAGCAGTTTCGGGACAAAAAGCTCCTACGAGCAGTACTTC. The V and J genes are TRBV12-3 or TRBV12-4 and TRBJ2-7; D might be TRBD1 (6 bases). This CDR3 contains 15 residues. V lost 3 bases, J lost 0 bases, and 12 bases lay in between.

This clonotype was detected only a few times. CDR3 sequence reads: CSAIPSGSSYEQYF. As DNA, the CDR3 is TGCAGCGCGATCCCTAGCGGGAGTTCGTACGAGCAGTACTTC. The chain combines TRBV29-1 with TRBJ2-7; 10 bases are shared with TRBD2. The CDR3 contains 14 residues. Trimming cost V 7 bases and J 4 bases; bases outside gene matches: 10. Germline CDR1 is SQVTM and CDR2 is ANQGSEA.

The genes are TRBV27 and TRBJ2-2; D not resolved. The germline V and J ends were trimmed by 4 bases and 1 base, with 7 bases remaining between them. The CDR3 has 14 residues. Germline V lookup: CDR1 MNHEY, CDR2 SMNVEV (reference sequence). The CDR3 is CASSSGRNTGELFF. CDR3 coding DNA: TGTGCCAGCAGTTCTGGCCGGAACACCGGGGAGCTGTTTTTT.

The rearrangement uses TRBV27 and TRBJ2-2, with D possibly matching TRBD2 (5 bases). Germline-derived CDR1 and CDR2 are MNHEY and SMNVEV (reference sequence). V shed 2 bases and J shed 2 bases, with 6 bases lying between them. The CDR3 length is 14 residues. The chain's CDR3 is CASSLRGNTGELFF. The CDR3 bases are TGTGCCAGCAGTTTACGGGGTAACACCGGGGAGCTGTTTTTT.

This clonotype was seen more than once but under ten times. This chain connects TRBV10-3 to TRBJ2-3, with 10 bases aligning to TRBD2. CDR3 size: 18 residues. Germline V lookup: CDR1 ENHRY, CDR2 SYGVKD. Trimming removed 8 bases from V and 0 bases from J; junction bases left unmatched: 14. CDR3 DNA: TGTGCCATCGGAGCCGAGCGGGAGGGCCTTTTAAGCACAGATACGCAGTATTTT. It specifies CAIGAEREGLLSTDTQYF.

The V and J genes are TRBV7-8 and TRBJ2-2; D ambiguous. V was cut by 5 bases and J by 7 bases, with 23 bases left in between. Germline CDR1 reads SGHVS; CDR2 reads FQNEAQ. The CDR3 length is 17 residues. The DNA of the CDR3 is TGTGCCAGCAGCGATAAGCCCCCCTTCGGAGTTGGCGGGGAGCTGTTTTTT. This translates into CASSDKPPFGVGGELFF.

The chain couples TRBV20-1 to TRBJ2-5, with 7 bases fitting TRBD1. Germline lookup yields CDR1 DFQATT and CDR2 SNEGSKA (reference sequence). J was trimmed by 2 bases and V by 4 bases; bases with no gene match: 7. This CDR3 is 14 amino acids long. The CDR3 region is CSANRDSQQETQYF. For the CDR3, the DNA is TGCAGTGCTAACCGGGACAGCCAACAAGAGACCCAGTACTTC.

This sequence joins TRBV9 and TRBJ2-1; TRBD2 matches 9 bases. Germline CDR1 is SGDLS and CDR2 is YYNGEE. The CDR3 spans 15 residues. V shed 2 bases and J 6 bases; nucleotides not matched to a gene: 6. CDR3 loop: CASSVSGSWSNEQFF. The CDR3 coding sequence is TGTGCCAGCAGCGTTAGCGGGAGTTGGTCCAATGAGCAGTTCTTC.

For the CDR3, the DNA is TGTGCCAGCAGCTTAGAGGGTCCGTACAATCAGCCCCAGCATTTT. Translation gives CASSLEGPYNQPQHF. This sequence joins TRBV7-9 and TRBJ1-5; D gene unclear. Trimming took off 1 base at V and 3 bases at J, with 10 bases between the two ends. The CDR3 covers 15 residues. CDR1 SEHNR and CDR2 FQNEAQ come from the germline V gene (reference sequence).